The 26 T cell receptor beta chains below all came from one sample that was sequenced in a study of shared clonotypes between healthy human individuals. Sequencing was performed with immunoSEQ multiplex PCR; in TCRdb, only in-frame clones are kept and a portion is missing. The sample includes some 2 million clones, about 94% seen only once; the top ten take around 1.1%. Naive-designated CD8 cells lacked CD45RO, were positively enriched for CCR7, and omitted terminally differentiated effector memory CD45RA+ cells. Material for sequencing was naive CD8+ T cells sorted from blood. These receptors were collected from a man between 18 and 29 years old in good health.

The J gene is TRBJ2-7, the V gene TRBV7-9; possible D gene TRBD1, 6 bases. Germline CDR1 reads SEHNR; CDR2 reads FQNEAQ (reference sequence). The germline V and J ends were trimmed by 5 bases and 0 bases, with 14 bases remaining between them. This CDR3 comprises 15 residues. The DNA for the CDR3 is TGTGCCAGCAGCCCTGGACAGCGTTACTCCTACGAGCAGTACTTC. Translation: CASSPGQRYSYEQYF.

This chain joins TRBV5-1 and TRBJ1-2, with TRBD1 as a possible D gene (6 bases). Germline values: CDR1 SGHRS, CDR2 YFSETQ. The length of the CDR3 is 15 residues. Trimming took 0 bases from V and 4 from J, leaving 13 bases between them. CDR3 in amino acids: CASSLVGGGAYGYTF. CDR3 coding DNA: TGCGCCAGCAGCTTGGTAGGAGGGGGGGCCTATGGCTACACCTTC.

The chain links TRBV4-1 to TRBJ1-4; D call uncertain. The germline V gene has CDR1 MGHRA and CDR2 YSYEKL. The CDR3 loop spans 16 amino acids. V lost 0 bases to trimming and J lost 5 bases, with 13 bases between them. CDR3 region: CASSQDKEGRNEKLFF. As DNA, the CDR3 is TGCGCCAGCAGCCAAGATAAAGAGGGAAGGAATGAAAAACTGTTTTTT.

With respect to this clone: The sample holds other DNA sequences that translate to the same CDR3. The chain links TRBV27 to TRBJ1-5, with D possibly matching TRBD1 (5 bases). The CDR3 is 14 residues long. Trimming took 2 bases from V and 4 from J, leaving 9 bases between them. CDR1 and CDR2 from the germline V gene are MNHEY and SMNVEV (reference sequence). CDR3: CASSLQGINQPQHF. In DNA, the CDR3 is TGTGCCAGCAGTTTACAGGGTATAAATCAGCCCCAGCATTTT.

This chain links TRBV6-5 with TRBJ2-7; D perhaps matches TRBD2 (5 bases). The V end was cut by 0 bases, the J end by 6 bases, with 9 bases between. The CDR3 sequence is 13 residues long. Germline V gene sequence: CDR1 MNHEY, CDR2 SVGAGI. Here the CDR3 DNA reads TGTGCCAGCAGTTACTCGTCTAGCCTCGAGCAGTACTTC. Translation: CASSYSSSLEQYF.

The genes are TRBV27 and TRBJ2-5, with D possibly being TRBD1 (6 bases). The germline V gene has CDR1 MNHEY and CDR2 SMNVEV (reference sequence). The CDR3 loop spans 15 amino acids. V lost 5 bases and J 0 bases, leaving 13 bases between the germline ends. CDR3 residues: CASSPIQGYQETQYF. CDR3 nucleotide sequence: TGTGCCAGCAGTCCGATTCAGGGGTACCAAGAGACCCAGTACTTC.

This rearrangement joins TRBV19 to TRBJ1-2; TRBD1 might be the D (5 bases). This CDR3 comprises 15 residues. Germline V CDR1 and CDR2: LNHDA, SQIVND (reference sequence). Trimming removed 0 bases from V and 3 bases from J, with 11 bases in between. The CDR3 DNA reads TGTGCCAGTAGTATAGATGAGACAGCTTACTATGGCTACACCTTC. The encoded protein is CASSIDETAYYGYTF.

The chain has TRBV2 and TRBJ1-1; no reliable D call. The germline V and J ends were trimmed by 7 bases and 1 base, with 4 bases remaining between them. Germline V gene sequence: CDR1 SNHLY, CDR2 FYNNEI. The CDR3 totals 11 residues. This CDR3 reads CASNGNTEAFF. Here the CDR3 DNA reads TGTGCCAGCAATGGGAACACTGAAGCTTTCTTT.

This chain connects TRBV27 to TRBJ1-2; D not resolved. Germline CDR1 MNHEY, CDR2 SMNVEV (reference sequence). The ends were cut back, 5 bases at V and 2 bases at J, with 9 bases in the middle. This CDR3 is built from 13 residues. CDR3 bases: TGTGCCAGCAGTGTAGGAGAGAACTATGGCTACACCTTC. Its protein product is CASSVGENYGYTF.

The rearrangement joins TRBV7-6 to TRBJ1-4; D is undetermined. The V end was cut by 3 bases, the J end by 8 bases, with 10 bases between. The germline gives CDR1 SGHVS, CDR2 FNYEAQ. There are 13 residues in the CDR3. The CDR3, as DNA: TGTGCCAGCAGCTTCGCGACAAGAGAAAAACTGTTTTTT. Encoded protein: CASSFATREKLFF. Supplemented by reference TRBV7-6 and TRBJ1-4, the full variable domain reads GAGVSQSPRYKVTKRGQDVALRCDPISGHVSLYWYRQALGQGPEFLTYFNYEAQQDKSGLPNDRFSAERPEGSISTLTIQRTEQRDSAMYRCASSFATREKLFFGSGTQLSVL.

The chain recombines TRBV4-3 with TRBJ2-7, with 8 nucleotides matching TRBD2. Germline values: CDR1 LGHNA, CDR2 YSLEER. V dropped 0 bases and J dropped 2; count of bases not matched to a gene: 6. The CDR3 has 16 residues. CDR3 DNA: TGCGCCAGCAGCCAAGATGTACTAGCGGAGGCCTACGAGCAGTACTTC. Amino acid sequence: CASSQDVLAEAYEQYF.

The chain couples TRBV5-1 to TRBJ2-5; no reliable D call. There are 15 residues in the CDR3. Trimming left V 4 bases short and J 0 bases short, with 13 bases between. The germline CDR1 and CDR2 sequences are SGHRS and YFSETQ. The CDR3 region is CASSTRAANQETQYF. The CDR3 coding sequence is TGCGCCAGCAGCACTCGGGCTGCGAACCAAGAGACCCAGTACTTC.

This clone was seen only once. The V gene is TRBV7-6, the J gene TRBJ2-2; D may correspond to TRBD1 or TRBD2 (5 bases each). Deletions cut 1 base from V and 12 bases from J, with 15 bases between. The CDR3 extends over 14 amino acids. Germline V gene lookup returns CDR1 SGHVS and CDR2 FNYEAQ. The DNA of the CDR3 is TGTGCCAGCAGCTTAGTCCAGCGTGGGGGAAAGCTGTTTTTT. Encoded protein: CASSLVQRGGKLFF.

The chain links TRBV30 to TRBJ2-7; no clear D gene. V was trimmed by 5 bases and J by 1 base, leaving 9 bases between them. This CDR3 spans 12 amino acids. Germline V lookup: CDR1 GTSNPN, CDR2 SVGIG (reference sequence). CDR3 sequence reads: CAWCTDSYEQYF. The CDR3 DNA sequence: TGTGCCTGGTGTACAGATTCCTACGAGCAGTACTTC.

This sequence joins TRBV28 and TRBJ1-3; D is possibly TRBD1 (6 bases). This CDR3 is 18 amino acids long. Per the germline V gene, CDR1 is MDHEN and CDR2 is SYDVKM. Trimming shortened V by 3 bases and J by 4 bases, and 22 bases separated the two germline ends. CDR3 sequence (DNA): TGTGCCAGCAGTTTTTCCCTACACAGGGAGGAAACCGGAAACACCATATATTTT. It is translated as CASSFSLHREETGNTIYF.

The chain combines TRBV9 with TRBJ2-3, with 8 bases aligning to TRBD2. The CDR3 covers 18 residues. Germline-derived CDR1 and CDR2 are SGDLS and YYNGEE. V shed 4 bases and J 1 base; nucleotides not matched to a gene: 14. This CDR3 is CASSPGLEGGRGTDTQYF. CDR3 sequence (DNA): TGTGCCAGCAGCCCGGGACTAGAGGGGGGGCGGGGCACAGATACGCAGTATTTT.

The DNA for the CDR3 is TGTGCCAGCAGCGTTGGGACTAGTCAGGAAGAGACCCAGTACTTC. It translates to CASSVGTSQEETQYF. The J gene is TRBJ2-5, the V gene TRBV9; 8 nucleotides match TRBD2. CDR1 and CDR2 from the germline V gene are SGDLS and YYNGEE. Unmatched junction bases numbered 6, after V lost 2 bases and J lost 3 bases. The CDR3 contains 15 residues.

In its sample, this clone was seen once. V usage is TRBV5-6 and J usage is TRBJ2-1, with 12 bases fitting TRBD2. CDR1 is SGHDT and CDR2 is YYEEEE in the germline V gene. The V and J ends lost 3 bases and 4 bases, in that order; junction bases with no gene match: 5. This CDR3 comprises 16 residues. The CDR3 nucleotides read TGTGCCAGCAGCTCTGCAGGACTAGCGGGGTACAATGAGCAGTTCTTC. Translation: CASSSAGLAGYNEQFF.

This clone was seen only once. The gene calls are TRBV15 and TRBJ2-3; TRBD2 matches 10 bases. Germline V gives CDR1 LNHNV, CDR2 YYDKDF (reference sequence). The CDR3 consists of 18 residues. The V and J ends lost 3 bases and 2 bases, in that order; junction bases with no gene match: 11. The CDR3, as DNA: TGTGCCACCAGCAGCGGGGGTAGTAGCGGGGGGCACACAGATACGCAGTATTTT. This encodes CATSSGGSSGGHTDTQYF.

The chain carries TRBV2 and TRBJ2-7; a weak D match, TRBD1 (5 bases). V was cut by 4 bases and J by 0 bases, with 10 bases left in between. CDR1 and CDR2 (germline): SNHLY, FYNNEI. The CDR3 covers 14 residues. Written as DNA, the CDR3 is TGTGCCAGCAGTGTGGGGCCATTCTCCTACGAGCAGTACTTC. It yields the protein CASSVGPFSYEQYF.

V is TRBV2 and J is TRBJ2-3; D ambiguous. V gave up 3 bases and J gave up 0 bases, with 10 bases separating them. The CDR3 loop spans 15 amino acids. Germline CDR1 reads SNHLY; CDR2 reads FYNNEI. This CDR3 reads CASSDEALSTDTQYF. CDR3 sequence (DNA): TGTGCCAGCAGTGATGAGGCCCTTAGCACAGATACGCAGTATTTT.

Here the CDR3 DNA reads TGTGCCAGCAGAGGTCAGGGGCTAGTCTACGAGCAGTACTTC. Translating it yields CASRGQGLVYEQYF. V usage is TRBV9 and J usage is TRBJ2-7; maybe TRBD1 (6 bases). The CDR3 length is 14 residues. Germline assignment: CDR1 SGDLS and CDR2 YYNGEE. V was clipped by 5 bases and J by 3 bases, with 15 bases between them.

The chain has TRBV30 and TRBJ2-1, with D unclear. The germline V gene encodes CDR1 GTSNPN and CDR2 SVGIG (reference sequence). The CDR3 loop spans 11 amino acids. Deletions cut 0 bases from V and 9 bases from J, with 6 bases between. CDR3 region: CAWSVASEQFF. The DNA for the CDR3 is TGTGCCTGGAGTGTAGCGAGTGAGCAGTTCTTC.

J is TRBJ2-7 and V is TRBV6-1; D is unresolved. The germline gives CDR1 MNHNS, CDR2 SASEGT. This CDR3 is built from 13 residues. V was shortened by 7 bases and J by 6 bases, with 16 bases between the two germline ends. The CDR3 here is CASIPVGPGEQYF. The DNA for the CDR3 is TGTGCCAGCATCCCCGTTGGGCCGGGCGAGCAGTACTTC.

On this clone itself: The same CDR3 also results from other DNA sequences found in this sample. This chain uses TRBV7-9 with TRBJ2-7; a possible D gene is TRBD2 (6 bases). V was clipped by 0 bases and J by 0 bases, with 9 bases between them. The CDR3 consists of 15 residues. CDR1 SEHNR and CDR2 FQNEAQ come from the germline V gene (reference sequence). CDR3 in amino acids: CASSLAGGSSYEQYF. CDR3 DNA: TGTGCCAGCAGCTTAGCCGGAGGGAGCTCCTACGAGCAGTACTTC.

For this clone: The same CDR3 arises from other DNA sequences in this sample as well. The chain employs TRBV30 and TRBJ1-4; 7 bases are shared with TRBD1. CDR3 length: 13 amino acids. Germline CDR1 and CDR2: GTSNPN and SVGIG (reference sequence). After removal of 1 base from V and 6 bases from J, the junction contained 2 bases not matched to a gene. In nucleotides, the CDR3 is TGTGCCTGGAGTGGTCAGGGGGATGAAAAACTGTTTTTT. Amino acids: CAWSGQGDEKLFF.